These 16 T cell receptor beta chains originate from one sample sequenced in a study of chronic HIV infection and antiretroviral therapy. One entry per CDR3 protein, called by TCRdb with MiXCR from the 5' RACE reads. This sample yields tens of thousands of distinct CDR3 sequences, of which 7.5% to 9% are seen a single time; roughly 2.8% belongs to the top ten. The sample comprised peripheral blood. These receptors came from an adult who had HIV and had not received antiretroviral therapy, or was an uninfected healthy control (not recorded which).

The chain's CDR3 is CASSQLSGGEAFF. The CDR3 DNA follows: TGTGCCAGCAGCCAATTATCGGGGGGGGAAGCTTTCTTT. J is TRBJ1-1 and V is TRBV4-2, with TRBD1 as a possible D gene (5 bases). V lost 2 bases and J lost 8, with 12 bases in between. The CDR3 totals 13 residues. Germline loops: CDR1 LGHNA, CDR2 YNFKEQ.

This clonotype was picked up a small number of times. The V gene is TRBV20-1, the J gene TRBJ2-2, with D maybe TRBD1 (6 bases). Per germline, CDR1 DFQATT and CDR2 SNEGSKA (reference sequence). V shed 2 bases and J shed 1 base, with 8 bases lying between them. The CDR3 consists of 14 residues. The CDR3, as DNA: TGCAGTGCTAGACCGGGACAGAACACCGGGGAGCTGTTTTTT. Translating gives CSARPGQNTGELFF.

This chain links TRBV5-1 with TRBJ2-7; maybe TRBD2 (6 bases). Trimming took 5 bases from V and 0 from J, leaving 15 bases between them. CDR1 is SGHRS and CDR2 is YFSETQ in the germline V gene. The CDR3 is 15 amino acids. In DNA, the CDR3 is TGCGCCAGCAGGGTTAGTGCGGGGAGCTCCTACGAGCAGTACTTC. Residues: CASRVSAGSSYEQYF.

V gene TRBV19 combines with J gene TRBJ2-1; D may correspond to TRBD1 or TRBD2 (5 bases each). This CDR3 is built from 13 residues. Germline V CDR1 and CDR2: LNHDA, SQIVND (reference sequence). The CDR3 DNA is TGTGCTACCCGGGGCCCTCCGCTCGATGAGCAGTTCTTC. Translating gives CATRGPPLDEQFF.

This chain uses TRBV12-3 or TRBV12-4 with TRBJ2-2; D is ambiguous. Trimming removed 3 bases from V and 9 bases from J, with 8 bases in between. CDR3 length: 12 amino acids. CDR3 residues: CASSFRGRELFF. The DNA of the CDR3 is TGTGCCAGCAGTTTTCGTGGGAGGGAGCTGTTTTTT.

This clonotype was found a few times. CDR3 residues: CASSQDGGSIQYF. As DNA, the CDR3 is TGCGCCAGCAGCCAAGATGGAGGGTCCATTCAGTACTTC. The V call is TRBV4-1, the J call TRBJ2-4, with D possibly matching TRBD2 (6 bases). The CDR3 consists of 13 residues. CDR1 is MGHRA, CDR2 YSYEKL, per germline. Between the trimmed V and J ends, which lost 0 bases and 9 bases, there was a span of 9 bases.

This clonotype occurred many times. The chain is built from TRBV11-3 and TRBJ2-5; TRBD1 matches 8 bases. V lost 5 bases, J lost 1 base, and 9 bases stayed unmatched. CDR3 length equals 16 residues. Germline-derived CDR1 and CDR2 are SGHNT and YENEEA. The CDR3 coding sequence is TGTGCCAGCAGCCTCGGACAGGGTCCGTTCCAAGAGACCCAGTACTTC. Translating gives CASSLGQGPFQETQYF. Full variable domain (missing parts from reference TRBV11-3 and TRBJ2-5): EAGVVQSPRYKIIEKKQPVAFWCNPISGHNTLYWYLQNLGQGPELLIRYENEEAVDDSQLPKDRFSAERLKGVDSTLKIQPAELGDSAVYLCASSLGQGPFQETQYFGPGTRLLVL.

This clonotype showed up just a few times. The rearrangement links TRBV28 to TRBJ2-3; the match to TRBD2 covers 9 bases. Germline V lookup: CDR1 MDHEN, CDR2 SYDVKM. V lost 3 bases to trimming and J lost 3 bases; unmatched junction nucleotides: 10. This CDR3 spans 17 amino acids. CDR3 nucleotide sequence: TGTGCCAGCAGTTTGGGGCTAGCGGGAAGTTCGACAGATACGCAGTATTTT. This sequence encodes CASSLGLAGSSTDTQYF.

In its sample, this clonotype was seen many times. V usage is TRBV6-2 or TRBV6-3 and J usage is TRBJ2-3; 14 nucleotides match TRBD2. The J segment lost 6 bases and the V segment lost 5 bases, leaving 4 bases of the junction unmatched. The CDR3 has 15 residues. Looked up from germline, CDR1 is MNHEY and CDR2 is SVGEGT. The CDR3 reads CASSETSGRADTQYF. The CDR3 DNA sequence: TGTGCCAGCAGTGAGACTAGCGGGAGGGCGGATACGCAGTATTTT.

This clonotype was detected a few times. V and J are TRBV28 and TRBJ2-7; perhaps TRBD1 as D (6 bases). Trimming took 3 bases from V and 0 from J, leaving 12 bases between them. Germline V gene lookup returns CDR1 MDHEN and CDR2 SYDVKM. This CDR3 region has 15 residues. CDR3 sequence (DNA): TGTGCCAGCAGTTTGGGACACGGCGTCTCCTACGAGCAGTACTTC. Translation gives CASSLGHGVSYEQYF.

This sequence joins TRBV28 and TRBJ2-6; D gene unclear. Germline CDR1 and CDR2: MDHEN and SYDVKM. There are 17 residues in the CDR3. V lost 1 base, J lost 2 bases, and 12 bases lay in between. The CDR3 reads CASSLLHLGTGANVLTF. DNA for the CDR3: TGTGCCAGCAGTTTATTACACCTGGGTACTGGGGCCAACGTCCTGACTTTC.

This chain connects TRBV9 to TRBJ2-7; D is uncertain. Germline-derived CDR1 and CDR2 are SGDLS and YYNGEE. The CDR3 extends over 14 amino acids. V was shortened by 4 bases and J by 0 bases, with 11 bases between the two germline ends. The CDR3 reads CASSPVLSSYEQYF. Written as DNA, the CDR3 is TGTGCCAGCAGCCCGGTCCTAAGCTCCTACGAGCAGTACTTC. The full variable domain, rest sourced from reference TRBV9 and TRBJ2-7, is DSGVTQTPKHLITATGQRVTLRCSPRSGDLSVYWYQQSLDQGLQFLIQYYNGEERAKGNILERFSAQQFPDLHSELNLSSLELGDSALYFCASSPVLSSYEQYFGPGTRLTVT.

This clonotype was detected a few times. The V gene is TRBV28, the J gene TRBJ2-7; D is possibly TRBD1 or TRBD2 (5 bases each). The CDR3 totals 13 residues. The germline V gene has CDR1 MDHEN and CDR2 SYDVKM. In DNA form, the CDR3 reads TGTGCGACCGGGGCAGGAAGCTCCTACGAGCAGTACTTC. It specifies CATGAGSSYEQYF. Filled out from reference TRBV28 and TRBJ2-7, the complete variable domain reads DVKVTQSSRYLVKRTGEKVFLECVQDMDHENMFWYRQDPGLGLRLIYFSYDVKMKEKGDIPEGYSVSREKKERFSLILESASTNQTSMYLCATGAGSSYEQYFGPGTRLTVT.

The table lists this clonotype with a few counts. This chain links TRBV2 with TRBJ1-3, with unresolved D. There are 16 residues in the CDR3. The V end was cut by 1 base, the J end by 0 bases, with 10 bases between. From germline, CDR1 is SNHLY and CDR2 FYNNEI. The chain's CDR3 is CASSEVFPYSGNTIYF. In nucleotides, the CDR3 is TGTGCCAGCAGTGAAGTGTTTCCCTACTCTGGAAACACCATATATTTT.

The chain links TRBV29-1 to TRBJ2-1, with D unclear. V lost 5 bases to trimming and J lost 5 bases, with 4 bases between them. Germline-derived CDR1 and CDR2 are SQVTM and ANQGSEA. This CDR3 has 10 amino acids. The DNA of the CDR3 is TGCAGCGTTTTACACAATGAGCAGTTCTTC. Translating it yields CSVLHNEQFF.

A few counts support this clonotype. This chain uses TRBV11-1 with TRBJ2-1; weak D call: TRBD2 (5 bases). Germline CDR1 is SGHAT and CDR2 is FQDESV (reference sequence). V lost 4 bases, J lost 8 bases, and 18 bases lay in between. This CDR3 is built from 15 residues. The CDR3 sequence is CASSSDGLLVDEQFF. CDR3 sequence (DNA): TGTGCCAGCAGCTCGGACGGACTTTTAGTGGATGAGCAGTTCTTC.